The next 32 T cell receptor beta chains were all read from a single sample in a study of monozygotic twins with inflammatory bowel disease. TCRdb reprocessed the 5' RACE reads and reports one entry per CDR3 protein, with no DNA. Reported are under 200,000 distinct CDR3 sequences; the ten largest clones contain under 3.5%. Sequences were obtained from blood. The receptors derive from a human donor with ulcerative colitis or Crohn's disease, or a healthy co-twin of an affected twin (not recorded which).

V is TRBV6-1 and J is TRBJ1-1; TCRdb's assignment of TRBD1 cannot be checked, as there is no DNA. This CDR3 has 15 residues. The germline CDR1 and CDR2 sequences are MNHNS and SASEGT. CDR3 region: CASSPGTLTNTEAFF.

This chain links TRBV11-2 with TRBJ2-1. This CDR3 has 17 residues. Germline CDR1 reads SGHAT; CDR2 reads FQNNGV. This chain's CDR3 is CASSLDRGDISYNEQFF.

This chain links TRBV19 with TRBJ2-4; TCRdb reports TRBD1, a call that lacks DNA to check it against. The CDR3 consists of 16 residues. Germline V gene sequence: CDR1 LNHDA, CDR2 SQIVND (reference sequence). This CDR3 is CASSTGQGVAKNIQYF.

The J gene is TRBJ2-5, the V gene TRBV18; TCRdb outputs TRBD2, but without DNA this stays unchecked. CDR3 length: 16 residues. Per the germline V gene, CDR1 is KGHSH and CDR2 is LQKENI. The CDR3 sequence: CASSPPQLAGVQTQYF.

This clonotype counts as medium-sized by frequency. The chain joins TRBV28 to TRBJ2-2; with no DNA, the TCRdb D assignment of TRBD2 cannot be verified. The germline V gene has CDR1 MDHEN and CDR2 SYDVKM. The CDR3 loop spans 18 amino acids. CDR3 sequence reads: CASSLRRGRLSNTGELFF.

This chain connects TRBV5-1 to TRBJ2-1; TCRdb's D call, TRBD2, is unchecked because there is no DNA. Germline CDR1 reads SGHRS; CDR2 reads YFSETQ. The CDR3 totals 15 residues. CDR3 loop: CASSFQRVNYNEQFF.

The chain has TRBV7-2 and TRBJ2-1; as DNA is missing, the TRBD2 call by TCRdb cannot be tested. The CDR3 has 17 amino acids. Germline CDR1 reads SGHTA; CDR2 reads FQGNSA. The CDR3 loop reads CASTLLSGSVSYNEQFF.

The chain employs TRBV20-1 and TRBJ2-5; TCRdb outputs TRBD2, but without DNA this stays unchecked. The germline CDR1 and CDR2 sequences are DFQATT and SNEGSKA (reference sequence). This CDR3 is 12 amino acids long. Here the CDR3 reads CSASLAGETQYF.

The gene calls are TRBV12-3 or TRBV12-4 and TRBJ1-2; TCRdb gives TRBD1 as the D gene, but with no DNA this cannot be confirmed. The CDR3 has 13 amino acids. The CDR3 loop reads CASRRGSDYGYTF.

The rearrangement links TRBV11-2 to TRBJ1-2; the TRBD1 assignment by TCRdb is unverifiable without DNA. The length of the CDR3 is 13 residues. Germline loops: CDR1 SGHAT, CDR2 FQNNGV. The CDR3: CASSLTGALGYTF.

The chain employs TRBV19 and TRBJ2-7; TCRdb reports TRBD1, a call that lacks DNA to check it against. CDR1 is LNHDA and CDR2 is SQIVND in the germline V gene (reference sequence). The CDR3 is made up of 14 amino acids. CDR3 sequence: CASSWGTTTYEQYF.

The chain recombines TRBV6-1 with TRBJ2-7. Germline CDR1 MNHNS, CDR2 SASEGT. This CDR3 region has 14 residues. CDR3 sequence reads: CASRPTGGSYEQYF.

CDR3 region: CATSDHGESNQPQHF. This rearrangement joins TRBV24-1 to TRBJ1-5. This CDR3 has 15 residues. Germline loops: CDR1 KGHDR, CDR2 SFDVKD.

The chain is built from TRBV15 and TRBJ2-1. This CDR3 has 13 amino acids. Germline-derived CDR1 and CDR2 are LNHNV and YYDKDF (reference sequence). CDR3: CATSTRLNNEQFF. Complete variable domain (other parts from reference TRBV15 and TRBJ2-1): DAMVIQNPRYQVTQFGKPVTLSCSQTLNHNVMYWYQQKSSQAPKLLFHYYDKDFNNEADTPDNFQSRRPNTSFCFLDIRSPGLGDTAMYLCATSTRLNNEQFFGPGTRLTVL.

This chain joins TRBV6-5 and TRBJ1-2; the D call of TRBD1 rests on TCRdb alone, since no DNA is present to check it. The CDR3 contains 13 residues. Germline V lookup: CDR1 MNHEY, CDR2 SVGAGI. The CDR3 region is CASRTGGRRGYTF.

V usage is TRBV18 and J usage is TRBJ2-7. The CDR3 length is 14 residues. The germline V gene has CDR1 KGHSH and CDR2 LQKENI. The CDR3: CASSQGIPSREQYF.

This chain links TRBV14 with TRBJ2-3. Germline values: CDR1 SGHDN, CDR2 FVKESK. The CDR3 loop spans 13 amino acids. The CDR3 spells CASRATTTDTQYF.

This CDR3 is CSPELAGGPDTQYF. The J gene is TRBJ2-3, the V gene TRBV20-1; TCRdb reports TRBD2, a call that lacks DNA to check it against. The CDR3 length is 14 residues. Germline V gene data show CDR1 as DFQATT and CDR2 as SNEGSKA (reference sequence).

This chain joins TRBV20-1 and TRBJ1-1; TCRdb gives TRBD1 as the D gene, but with no DNA this cannot be confirmed. CDR1 is DFQATT and CDR2 is SNEGSKA in the germline V gene (reference sequence). The CDR3 runs to 12 residues. The CDR3 protein is CSAREGAWEAFF.

This sequence joins TRBV29-1 and TRBJ1-1; the TCRdb D gene call, TRBD1, has no DNA to confirm it. Germline lookup yields CDR1 SQVTM and CDR2 ANQGSEA. CDR3 size: 13 residues. CDR3 in amino acids: CSVADRTNTEAFF.

The genes are TRBV7-9 and TRBJ2-3; there is no DNA to check the TCRdb D call of TRBD2. The V gene's germline CDR1 is SEHNR and CDR2 FQNEAQ (reference sequence). The CDR3 loop spans 16 amino acids. CDR3 amino acids: CASSSLRDYPTDTQYF.

The rearrangement links TRBV5-4 to TRBJ2-7. In germline, CDR1 is SGHNT, CDR2 YYREEE (reference sequence). This CDR3 has 12 amino acids. CDR3 sequence reads: CASSFLQYEQYF.

This chain uses TRBV29-1 with TRBJ2-7. This CDR3 is 14 amino acids long. CDR1 is SQVTM and CDR2 is ANQGSEA in the germline V gene. The CDR3: CSVARTGSTYEQYF.

The V call is TRBV14, the J call TRBJ2-3; TCRdb lists TRBD1, though no DNA is available to test this call. This CDR3 comprises 16 residues. Germline V gives CDR1 SGHDN, CDR2 FVKESK. The CDR3 region is CASSRRQVFNTDTQYF.

The CDR3 loop reads CSVEVSGTGTGEQYF. The J gene is TRBJ2-7, the V gene TRBV29-1; TCRdb's assignment of TRBD1 cannot be checked, as there is no DNA. The CDR3 length is 15 residues. The V gene's germline CDR1 is SQVTM and CDR2 ANQGSEA.

This chain connects TRBV6-1 to TRBJ2-1; TCRdb's assignment of TRBD1 cannot be checked, as there is no DNA. Looked up from germline, CDR1 is MNHNS and CDR2 is SASEGT. The CDR3 is 15 residues long. CDR3 in amino acids: CASSTNGQGNNEQFF.

The chain employs TRBV5-1 and TRBJ2-7; TCRdb lists TRBD1, though no DNA is available to test this call. The CDR3 has 16 amino acids. Germline V gene sequence: CDR1 SGHRS, CDR2 YFSETQ. This CDR3 reads CASSLARQRSSYEQYF.

The chain joins TRBV20-1 to TRBJ2-6; TCRdb calls TRBD2, which cannot be checked without DNA. There are 19 residues in the CDR3. CDR1 DFQATT and CDR2 SNEGSKA come from the germline V gene (reference sequence). CDR3 residues: CSARVTGMRDFSGANVLTF.

The chain is built from TRBV14 and TRBJ1-1; TCRdb returns TRBD1, unconfirmable since there is no DNA. The germline V gene has CDR1 SGHDN and CDR2 FVKESK. The CDR3 loop spans 15 amino acids. CDR3 sequence: CASSPRFGRWTEAFF.

The chain joins TRBV4-2 to TRBJ1-2. There are 13 residues in the CDR3. Germline V gives CDR1 LGHNA, CDR2 YNFKEQ. Here the CDR3 reads CASSQQRPYGYTF.

The gene calls are TRBV23-1 and TRBJ1-4. TRBV23-1 is an ORF; its function is uncertain. The CDR3 is 15 amino acids. The CDR3 here is CARSPHIETNEKLFF.

The chain joins TRBV20-1 to TRBJ2-1; absent DNA, TCRdb's TRBD1 call cannot be checked. Germline V gene data show CDR1 as DFQATT and CDR2 as SNEGSKA (reference sequence). CDR3 length: 16 amino acids. The CDR3 protein is CSARDSGTAIYNEQFF.